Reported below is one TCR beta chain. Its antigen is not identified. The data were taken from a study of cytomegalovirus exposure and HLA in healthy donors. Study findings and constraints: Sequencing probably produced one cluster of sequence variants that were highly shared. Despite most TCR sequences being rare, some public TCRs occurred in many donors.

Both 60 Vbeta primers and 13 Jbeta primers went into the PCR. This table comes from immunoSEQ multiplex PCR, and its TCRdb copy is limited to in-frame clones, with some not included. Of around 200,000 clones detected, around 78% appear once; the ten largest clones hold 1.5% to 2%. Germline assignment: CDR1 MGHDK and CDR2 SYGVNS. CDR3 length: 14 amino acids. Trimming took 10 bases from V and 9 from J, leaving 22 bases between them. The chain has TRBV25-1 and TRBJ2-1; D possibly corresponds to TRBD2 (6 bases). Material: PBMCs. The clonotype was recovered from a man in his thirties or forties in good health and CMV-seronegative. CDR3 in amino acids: CATTPVAVRGEQFF. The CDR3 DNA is TGTGCCACCACCCCGGTAGCGGTCCGGGGTGAGCAGTTCTTC.